This T cell receptor (beta chain) was observed in a study of blood T cells in healthy people across ages. Per-sample PBMC isolation yielded at least 6.5 million cells. The use of a sample-barcoded 5' primer and a J-beta primer mix characterized a second PCR of about 7 to 12 cycles. MiXCR, run by TCRdb on the 5' RACE reads, gives a single entry per CDR3 protein. The table lists some 1.6 million distinct CDR3 sequences, roughly 32% of them singletons, with around 11% in the top ten. Sequenced sample: blood. The receptor was isolated from a woman in her 30s in good health.

This CDR3 is CASSPFSGSFPIQETQYF. The CDR3 coding sequence is TGTGCCAGCAGTCCCTTTAGCGGGTCCTTTCCAATCCAAGAGACCCAGTACTTC. The V gene is TRBV6-1, the J gene TRBJ2-5; 7 bases agree with TRBD2. Germline values: CDR1 MNHNS, CDR2 SASEGT. The CDR3 sequence is 18 residues long. Germline trimming cut 5 bases from V and 1 base from J; bases unmatched to any gene: 16.